This T cell receptor (beta chain) was sequenced during a study of shared clonotypes between healthy human individuals. With regard to this clone: Its antigen is unknown.

CD45RO-negative CD8 cells positively selected for CCR7 made up the naive population, which excluded terminally differentiated effector memory CD45RA+ cells. Execution of the assay was at deep level. Profiling relied on immunoSEQ multiplex PCR, and the TCRdb table lists in-frame clones only, not all of them. The sample contains 2 million to 2.5 million clones, just over 90% of which appear only once. The CDR3 totals 14 residues. The germline V gene encodes CDR1 MNHNY and CDR2 SVGAGI (reference sequence). Trimming took 7 bases from V and 0 from J; bases not matched to a gene: 5. Study-wide points: The sampled material consisted only of blood, and tissue repertoires are likely to differ. Measured sharing among donors was expected to vary with sequencing depth.

This TCR was sampled from a man between 18 and 35 years old in good health. Some clones in this sample may be carry-over from other donors' samples. V and J are TRBV6-6 and TRBJ1-1; 7 nucleotides line up with TRBD1. Sequences were obtained from naive CD8+ T cells from PBMCs. CDR3 in DNA: TGTGCCAGCAACCAGGGGGTAATGAACACTGAAGCTTTCTTT. Its translation: CASNQGVMNTEAFF.